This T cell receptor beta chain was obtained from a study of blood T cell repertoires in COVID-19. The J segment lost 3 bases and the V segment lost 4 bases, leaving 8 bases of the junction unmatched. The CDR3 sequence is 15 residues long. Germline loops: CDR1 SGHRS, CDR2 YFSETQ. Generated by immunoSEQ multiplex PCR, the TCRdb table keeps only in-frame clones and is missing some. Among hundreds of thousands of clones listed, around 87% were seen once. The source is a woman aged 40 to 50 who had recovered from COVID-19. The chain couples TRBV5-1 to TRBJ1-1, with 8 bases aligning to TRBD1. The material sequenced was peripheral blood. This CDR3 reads CASSGRTGRDTEAFF. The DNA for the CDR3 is TGCGCCAGCAGCGGGCGGACAGGGCGGGACACTGAAGCTTTCTTT.